The 30 T cell receptor beta chains listed next were all sequenced from one sample in a study of cytomegalovirus exposure and HLA in healthy donors. Vbeta (60) and Jbeta (13) primers were used in the PCR. Generated by immunoSEQ multiplex PCR, the TCRdb table keeps only in-frame clones and is missing some. The sample contains approximately 100,000 clones, approximately 9% of which appear only once. Sample: PBMCs. The receptors originated from a man between 45 and 60 years old in good health and CMV-seropositive.

This clone was counted only a few times. The V and J genes are TRBV5-1 and TRBJ2-7; TRBD1 matches 8 bases. Germline CDR1 is SGHRS and CDR2 is YFSETQ. The CDR3 length is 14 residues. The trim removed 3 bases at V and 7 bases at J, leaving 9 bases unmatched. Here the CDR3 reads CASSSGTGPQEQYF. For the CDR3, the DNA is TGCGCCAGCAGCTCCGGGACAGGCCCTCAAGAGCAGTACTTC.

V gene TRBV29-1 combines with J gene TRBJ2-1; the D gene is possibly TRBD1 (6 bases). The CDR3 spans 15 residues. Germline CDR1 and CDR2: SQVTM and ANQGSEA. V lost 0 bases, J lost 3 bases, and 12 bases lay in between. In DNA form, the CDR3 reads TGCAGCGTTGAAGATGGACAGAGTGACTACAATGAGCAGTTCTTC. This gives the protein CSVEDGQSDYNEQFF.

The table lists this clone with a few counts. The V call is TRBV5-1, the J call TRBJ2-3; 14 bases agree with TRBD2. CDR1 SGHRS and CDR2 YFSETQ come from the germline V gene. The ends lost 3 bases at V and 1 base at J; junction bases unmatched: 7. The CDR3 has 18 residues. The CDR3: CASSSGLAGGTRTDTQYF. CDR3 coding DNA: TGCGCCAGCAGCTCAGGACTAGCGGGAGGTACCCGCACAGATACGCAGTATTTT.

V gene TRBV6-5 combines with J gene TRBJ2-3; no clear D gene. The CDR3 runs 15 residues. From germline, CDR1 is MNHEY and CDR2 SVGAGI. V shed 1 base and J shed 0 bases, with 8 bases lying between them. CDR3 nucleotide sequence: TGTGCCAGCAGTTACTTTGCGGTTAGCACAGATACGCAGTATTTT. Translating gives CASSYFAVSTDTQYF.

The CDR3 reads CASSLAPGTANEKLFF. In DNA form, the CDR3 reads TGCGCCAGCAGCTTGGCCCCGGGGACAGCGAATGAAAAACTGTTTTTT. The chain joins TRBV5-1 to TRBJ1-4; 7 nucleotides line up with TRBD1. Trimming at V came to 0 bases and at J to 5 bases, leaving 7 bases not matched to a gene. Germline assignment: CDR1 SGHRS and CDR2 YFSETQ. This CDR3 region has 16 residues. Full variable domain (remainder filled in from reference TRBV5-1 and TRBJ1-4): KAGVTQTPRYLIKTRGQQVTLSCSPISGHRSVSWYQQTPGQGLQFLFEYFSETQRNKGNFPGRFSGRQFSNSRSEMNVSTLELGDSALYLCASSLAPGTANEKLFFGSGTQLSVL.

This clone occurred a few times. This chain connects TRBV6-6 to TRBJ1-5; D remains ambiguous. The V gene lost 7 bases and the J gene lost 4 bases, with 11 bases spanning the gap. Germline V gene data show CDR1 as MNHNY and CDR2 as SVGAGI (reference sequence). The length of the CDR3 is 13 residues. CDR3 in amino acids: CASTENLNQPQHF. The CDR3 DNA sequence: TGTGCCAGCACTGAGAACCTTAATCAGCCCCAGCATTTT.

In its sample, this clone was seen a few times. This rearrangement joins TRBV5-1 to TRBJ2-7; 9 nucleotides agree with TRBD1. Unmatched junction bases numbered 5, after V lost 4 bases and J lost 0 bases. This CDR3 comprises 15 residues. Germline V gene lookup returns CDR1 SGHRS and CDR2 YFSETQ. DNA of the CDR3: TGCGCCAGCAGCGGACAGGGGTACGGCTCCTACGAGCAGTACTTC. Translation: CASSGQGYGSYEQYF.

The chain uses TRBV30 and TRBJ1-2; TRBD1 agrees at 7 bases. CDR3 length: 12 residues. V lost 2 bases and J lost 5; bases outside the gene matches: 2. Germline V gene lookup returns CDR1 GTSNPN and CDR2 SVGIG (reference sequence). CDR3 DNA: TGTGCCTGGAGTCAGGGGGGATATGGCTACACCTTC. As protein: CAWSQGGYGYTF.

J is TRBJ1-1 and V is TRBV7-6, with D perhaps matching TRBD1 (5 bases). V lost 3 bases, J lost 1 base, and 9 bases lay in between. The CDR3 has 14 amino acids. The germline gives CDR1 SGHVS, CDR2 FNYEAQ. The CDR3 nucleotides read TGTGCCAGCAGCTTCGGGGGAGCGAACACTGAAGCTTTCTTT. Amino acids: CASSFGGANTEAFF.

In this sample, this clone turned up a few times. This chain uses TRBV11-2 with TRBJ1-2, with D possibly being TRBD1 (5 bases). The ends were cut back, 5 bases at V and 7 bases at J, with 11 bases in the middle. The CDR3 runs to 12 residues. In germline, CDR1 is SGHAT, CDR2 FQNNGV. The CDR3 coding sequence is TGTGCCAGCAGCACAGACAGAGGTGGCTACACCTTC. Protein: CASSTDRGGYTF.

V is TRBV7-6 and J is TRBJ1-1; D remains unclear. The CDR3 extends over 14 amino acids. Germline-derived CDR1 and CDR2 are SGHVS and FNYEAQ. Trimming took 0 bases from V and 2 from J, leaving 7 bases between them. CDR3 in amino acids: CASSLAGGNTEAFF. In DNA form, the CDR3 reads TGTGCCAGCAGCTTAGCGGGAGGAAACACTGAAGCTTTCTTT. The full variable domain, in which reference TRBV7-6 and TRBJ1-1 provide the parts outside the CDR3, is GAGVSQSPRYKVTKRGQDVALRCDPISGHVSLYWYRQALGQGPEFLTYFNYEAQQDKSGLPNDRFSAERPEGSISTLTIQRTEQRDSAMYRCASSLAGGNTEAFFGQGTRLTVV.

This clone was detected only a few times. The gene calls are TRBV11-2 and TRBJ2-7; D is possibly TRBD2 (5 bases). Germline V gives CDR1 SGHAT, CDR2 FQNNGV. This CDR3 contains 14 residues. V lost 5 bases and J 1 base, leaving 12 bases between the germline ends. Here the CDR3 reads CASSVRTGSYEQYF. The CDR3 bases are TGTGCCAGCAGCGTACGGACGGGATCCTACGAGCAGTACTTC.

This chain links TRBV2 with TRBJ2-2; the D gene is possibly TRBD2 (5 bases). The germline V and J ends were trimmed by 6 bases and 0 bases, with 14 bases remaining between them. Germline CDR1 SNHLY, CDR2 FYNNEI. The CDR3 extends over 16 amino acids. The CDR3, as DNA: TGTGCCAGCAGGGGGAGTGGACGAACGAACACCGGGGAGCTGTTTTTT. It yields the protein CASRGSGRTNTGELFF. Full variable domain (rest looked up from reference TRBV2 and TRBJ2-2): EPEVTQTPSHQVTQMGQEVILRCVPISNHLYFYWYRQILGQKVEFLVSFYNNEISEKSEIFDDQFSVERPDGSNFTLKIRSTKLEDSAMYFCASRGSGRTNTGELFFGEGSRLTVL.

V is TRBV5-1 and J is TRBJ2-1; 11 bases map to TRBD1. J was trimmed by 7 bases and V by 1 base; bases with no gene match: 10. Germline V gene lookup returns CDR1 SGHRS and CDR2 YFSETQ. The CDR3 is 17 residues long. The CDR3 region is CASSLSVLGQGENEQFF. For the CDR3, the DNA is TGCGCCAGCAGCTTGTCCGTGTTGGGACAGGGGGAAAATGAGCAGTTCTTC.

A few counts support this clone. The CDR3 nucleotides read TGTGCCTGGAGTGGGGTGGCAGGGGTAGGCGAGACCCAGTACTTC. Amino acid sequence: CAWSGVAGVGETQYF. The chain recombines TRBV30 with TRBJ2-5; maybe TRBD1 (6 bases). The germline V gene has CDR1 GTSNPN and CDR2 SVGIG (reference sequence). The CDR3 has 15 residues. Trimming took 1 base from V and 5 from J, leaving 17 bases between them.

CDR3 protein: CASSLAGGPGGNTIYF. CDR3 sequence (DNA): TGTGCCAGCAGCTTAGCGGGGGGGCCGGGTGGAAACACCATATATTTT. This chain links TRBV7-8 with TRBJ1-3, with D perhaps TRBD1 (6 bases). The V gene lost 0 bases and the J gene lost 3 bases, with 12 bases spanning the gap. The CDR3 is 16 amino acids. CDR1 and CDR2 from the germline V gene are SGHVS and FQNEAQ.

This clone was seen only a few times. The chain uses TRBV28 and TRBJ1-2; 8 nucleotides match TRBD1. V was clipped by 3 bases and J by 2 bases; unmatched bases: 2. The CDR3 sequence is 14 residues long. The germline gives CDR1 MDHEN, CDR2 SYDVKM. The CDR3 region has the DNA TGTGCCAGCAGTTTCAGGGGGCAAAACTATGGCTACACCTTC. It specifies CASSFRGQNYGYTF.

In this sample, this clone turned up a few times. The rearrangement joins TRBV19 to TRBJ2-1, with 7 positions matching TRBD2. This CDR3 spans 15 amino acids. CDR1 is LNHDA and CDR2 is SQIVND in the germline V gene (reference sequence). J lost 4 bases, V lost 4 bases, and 7 bases had no gene match. CDR3: CASSRGGSGYNEQFF. DNA for the CDR3: TGTGCCAGTAGTAGGGGGGGATCAGGTTACAATGAGCAGTTCTTC.

The chain is built from TRBV11-2 and TRBJ1-3; no firm D call. V was clipped by 2 bases and J by 3 bases, with 8 bases between them. The CDR3 contains 14 residues. The V gene's germline CDR1 is SGHAT and CDR2 FQNNGV. The CDR3 bases are TGTGCCAGCAGCTTATATCGGGATGGAAACACCATATATTTT. It specifies CASSLYRDGNTIYF.

This clone came up a few times. The genes are TRBV10-2 and TRBJ2-3; TRBD2 agrees at 8 bases. The CDR3 extends over 14 amino acids. Germline loops: CDR1 WSHSY, CDR2 SAAADI. V trimming: 7 bases; J trimming: 2 bases; junction bases outside the gene matches: 5. DNA of the CDR3: TGCGCCAGCAAGTGGCGGGGGGTCACAGATACGCAGTATTTT. Encoded protein: CASKWRGVTDTQYF.

The rearrangement links TRBV7-6 to TRBJ1-5, with a possible D match to TRBD1 (5 bases). This CDR3 has 19 residues. Germline lookup yields CDR1 SGHVS and CDR2 FNYEAQ. Trimming cost V 3 bases and J 1 base, with 22 bases left between them. The CDR3 spells CASSLDIPGTRGSNQPQHF. The CDR3 coding sequence is TGTGCCAGCAGCTTGGACATTCCCGGGACCCGGGGGAGCAATCAGCCCCAGCATTTT.

About this clone itself: Likely a read error: the CDR3 ends without its conserved phenylalanine or tryptophan. V usage is TRBV28 and J usage is TRBJ1-2, with 7 nucleotides matching TRBD1. In germline, CDR1 is MDHEN, CDR2 SYDVKM. V gave up 5 bases and J gave up 5 bases; unmatched junction bases: 8. The CDR3 runs 14 residues. The DNA for the CDR3 is TGTGCCAGCAGTCCGGGACAGCTACTTTATGGCTACACCGTC. Its translation: CASSPGQLLYGYTV.

J is TRBJ2-5 and V is TRBV27; 8 bases match TRBD2. The junction had 4 bases not matched to a gene; V was cut back by 5 bases and J by 2 bases. The CDR3 is 14 residues long. Germline CDR1 is MNHEY and CDR2 is SMNVEV (reference sequence). The CDR3 spells CASSPGGVQETQYF. The CDR3 region has the DNA TGTGCCAGCAGTCCGGGGGGGGTGCAAGAGACCCAGTACTTC.

This clone showed up just a few times. The genes are TRBV21-1 and TRBJ1-1; the table assigns TRBD1, which was not confirmed against the DNA. TRBV21-1 is assigned pseudogene status. The CDR3 is 12 amino acids. In DNA form, the CDR3 reads TGTGCCAGCAGCAAGACAGGGATTTTTGCTTTCTTT. Protein product: CASSKTGIFAFF.

This clone was detected a few times. J is TRBJ2-5 and V is TRBV10-3, with 8 nucleotides matching TRBD2. CDR1 is ENHRY and CDR2 is SYGVKD in the germline V gene. The CDR3 consists of 14 residues. Unmatched junction bases numbered 2, after V lost 0 bases and J lost 5 bases. CDR3: CAISESSGSETQYF. In nucleotides, the CDR3 is TGTGCCATCAGTGAGTCGAGCGGGAGTGAGACCCAGTACTTC.

This clone was observed many times. One junction end disagrees with the germline gene, perhaps due to a read error. The chain combines TRBV7-7 with TRBJ2-2; the match to TRBD2 covers 11 bases. CDR1 is SSHAT, CDR2 FNYEAQ, per germline (reference sequence). This CDR3 spans 15 amino acids. The CDR3 DNA sequence: TGTGCTAGCAGTTTACTAGCGGGAGTTACCGGGGAGCTGTTTTTT. It translates to CASSLLAGVTGELFF.

The chain joins TRBV7-9 to TRBJ2-7, with TRBD1 matching over 9 bases. Germline values: CDR1 SEHNR, CDR2 FQNEAQ (reference sequence). CDR3 length: 16 residues. Losses at the gene ends were 3 bases for V and 1 base for J; bases not matched to a gene: 7. The chain's CDR3 is CASSFKSGTGSYEQYF. DNA of the CDR3: TGTGCCAGCAGCTTTAAATCCGGGACAGGGTCCTACGAGCAGTACTTC.

This clone was found many times. The CDR3 spells CARSIRQARGQPQHF. The CDR3 DNA reads TGTGCCAGAAGCATACGACAGGCACGCGGTCAGCCCCAGCATTTT. The chain employs TRBV5-3 and TRBJ1-5, with D maybe TRBD1 (6 bases). TRBV5-3 is annotated as an ORF whose role is uncertain. Trimming took 4 bases from V and 6 from J, leaving 17 bases between them. The CDR3 runs to 15 residues.

This clone has just a few counts. The rearrangement links TRBV21-1 to TRBJ1-6. TRBV21-1 is flagged as a pseudogene. The CDR3 is made up of 18 amino acids. This CDR3 reads CASNPGLHLSSYNSPLHF. CDR3 nucleotides: TGTGCCAGCAACCCGGGACTGCACTTGAGCTCCTATAATTCACCCCTCCACTTT.

The chain has TRBV28 and TRBJ2-5; 15 bases match TRBD2. Trimming removed 4 bases from V and 7 bases from J; junction bases left unmatched: 10. This CDR3 has 17 amino acids. The germline gives CDR1 MDHEN, CDR2 SYDVKM. DNA for the CDR3: TGTGCCAGCAGTTCACTCCCGGGACTAGCGGGAGGTGTGACCCAGTACTTC. Its protein product is CASSSLPGLAGGVTQYF.